Shown below are 14 T cell receptor beta chains from a single sample sequenced in a study of tumor-infiltrating lymphocytes in primary liver carcinoma. TCR beta cDNA was made from around 460 ng total RNA with a constant-region primer. Investigators got TCR beta libraries out of three nested multiplex PCR rounds, done with slightly modified ARM-PCR. The first two PCR rounds, around 10 cycles each, used TRBV1-TRBV30 forward primers and a C-beta reverse primer. MiXCR, run by TCRdb on the multiplex PCR reads, gives a single entry per CDR3 protein. Among 310,000 or so distinct CDR3 sequences, more than 55% were seen once, and the ten largest hold about a sixth. They got blood RNA out of unsorted whole blood and also pulled out germline DNA. The sequencing input was peripheral blood. The receptors derive from a woman aged 25-40 years with primary liver carcinoma and hepatitis B virus infection.

Of note for this clonotype: At one end the junction does not follow the germline gene, possibly because of a read error. The chain uses TRBV5-5 and TRBJ2-1, with 10 bases aligning to TRBD1. This CDR3 is built from 16 residues. Looked up from germline, CDR1 is SGHKS and CDR2 is YYEKEE (reference sequence). In DNA form, the CDR3 reads TGTGCCAGCAGCGGAACCGGGACAGGGGCCAGGAATGAGCGGTTCTTC. As protein: CASSGTGTGARNERFF.

This clonotype has just a few counts. This chain uses TRBV5-6 with TRBJ1-5, with TRBD1 matching 7 bases. Trimming at V came to 4 bases and at J to 6 bases, leaving 13 bases not matched to a gene. This CDR3 spans 16 amino acids. Germline-derived CDR1 and CDR2 are SGHDT and YYEEEE. The DNA of the CDR3 is TGTGCCAGCAGCAGATTAGACAGGGACGACAGTCAGCCCCAGCATTTT. Its translation: CASSRLDRDDSQPQHF. Looking up the rest from reference TRBV5-6 and TRBJ1-5 gives the full variable domain: DAGVTQSPTHLIKTRGQQVTLRCSPKSGHDTVSWYQQALGQGPQFIFQYYEEEERQRGNFPDRFSGHQFPNYSSELNVNALLLGDSALYLCASSRLDRDDSQPQHFGDGTRLSIL.

As concerns this clonotype: The junction differs from germline at one of its ends, possibly a read error. This chain joins TRBV5-6 and TRBJ2-4; 8 bases fit TRBD1. Germline values: CDR1 SGHDT, CDR2 YYEEEE. The CDR3 is 15 amino acids. CDR3 sequence (DNA): TGTGCCAGCAGCTTGGGGACAGGGTCAAAGGACATTCAGCACTTC. Its translation is CASSLGTGSKDIQHF. The full variable domain, its missing parts supplied by reference TRBV5-6 and TRBJ2-4, is DAGVTQSPTHLIKTRGQQVTLRCSPKSGHDTVSWYQQALGQGPQFIFQYYEEEERQRGNFPDRFSGHQFPNYSSELNVNALLLGDSALYLCASSLGTGSKDIQHFGAGTRLSVL.

This clonotype has only one observation. One base away lies a much larger clone, so this may be a sequencing read error. The chain uses TRBV12-3 or TRBV12-4 and TRBJ2-1; the D is unclear. The CDR3 contains 13 residues. This CDR3 reads CASSLPGFNKQFF. In DNA, the CDR3 is TGTGCCAGCAGTTTGCCTGGGTTCAATAAGCAGTTCTTC.

This chain uses TRBV11-2 with TRBJ2-7; 7 positions match TRBD1. The CDR3 extends over 12 amino acids. Germline V gene lookup returns CDR1 SGHAT and CDR2 FQNNGV. CDR3 coding DNA: TGTACCAGCAGCTACAGACAGGGCGAGCAGTACGTC. This codes for CTSSYRQGEQYV.

Concerning this clonotype itself: One base away lies a much larger clone, so this may be a sequencing read error. This sequence joins TRBV4-1 and TRBJ2-1; 7 bases are shared with TRBD1. The V gene's germline CDR1 is MGHRA and CDR2 YSYEKL. This CDR3 contains 13 residues. This CDR3 is CAGSQTGNNEQFF. The DNA of the CDR3 is TGCGCCGGCAGCCAGACAGGGAACAATGAGCAGTTCTTC.

As regards this clonotype: The junction differs from germline at one of its ends, possibly a read error. V is TRBV11-2 and J is TRBJ2-1, with TRBD2 matching over 8 bases. Germline CDR1 is SGHAT and CDR2 is FQNNGV. The CDR3 has 16 residues. CDR3 nucleotides: TGTGCCAGCAGCCCCCGCCCGGGAGGGCCCTACAATGAGCAGCTCTTC. Translated, it gives CASSPRPGGPYNEQLF. The full variable domain, rest sourced from reference TRBV11-2 and TRBJ2-1, is EAGVAQSPRYKIIEKRQSVAFWCNPISGHATLYWYQQILGQGPKLLIQFQNNGVVDDSQLPKDRFSAERLKGVDSTLKIQPAKLEDSAVYLCASSPRPGGPYNEQLFGPGTRLTVL.

In its sample, this clonotype was seen once. The chain is built from TRBV7-9 and TRBJ2-5, with a tentative D call TRBD2 (5 bases). Germline CDR1 is SEHNR and CDR2 is FQNEAQ (reference sequence). The CDR3 runs to 15 residues. Trimming left V 5 bases short and J 5 bases short, with 18 bases between. The CDR3 loop reads CASSPEGDGGETQYF. In DNA form, the CDR3 reads TGTGCCAGCAGCCCCGAGGGCGATGGCGGGGAGACCCAGTACTTC.

As for this clonotype: A read error may be the cause here, since a much bigger clone is one base away. The gene calls are TRBV10-3 and TRBJ2-7, with 12 nucleotides matching TRBD1. Germline assignment: CDR1 ENHRY and CDR2 SYGVKD. The CDR3 extends over 15 amino acids. V trimming: 7 bases; J trimming: 7 bases; junction bases outside the gene matches: 11. The CDR3 loop reads CAIIGAGTGGEEQYF. The CDR3 nucleotides read TGTGCCATCATAGGAGCCGGGACAGGGGGCGAAGAGCAGTACTTC.

As to this clonotype: This could be a read error, since a much larger clone is one nucleotide away. The CDR3 ends on some other residue instead of the conserved phenylalanine or tryptophan, so this is likely a read error. V and J are TRBV29-1 and TRBJ1-5; 8 nucleotides agree with TRBD1. V shed 5 bases and J 5 bases; nucleotides not matched to a gene: 8. The CDR3 runs to 14 residues. Germline CDR1 reads SQVTM; CDR2 reads ANQGSEA. The CDR3 region is CSVPTGVRDQPQHY. The CDR3 DNA reads TGCAGCGTTCCGACAGGGGTCCGGGATCAGCCCCAGCATTAT.

This clonotype occurred once. This may be a read error, as it is one base from a much larger clone. The CDR3 spells CASSPIGTGGLSETQCF. As DNA, the CDR3 is TGTGCCAGCAGTCCTATCGGGACAGGGGGCTTGTCAGAGACCCAGTGCTTC. V and J are TRBV12-3 or TRBV12-4 and TRBJ2-5, with TRBD1 matching over 12 bases. This CDR3 contains 17 residues.

This clonotype has ten or more counts. The genes are TRBV4-1 and TRBJ2-1; possible D gene TRBD2, 5 bases. Trimming cost V 0 bases and J 0 bases, with 9 bases left between them. The CDR3 is 16 residues long. Germline V gene data show CDR1 as MGHRA and CDR2 as YSYEKL. CDR3 region: CASSQDLGGSYNEQFF. The CDR3, as DNA: TGCGCCAGCAGCCAAGATCTTGGAGGCTCCTACAATGAGCAGTTCTTC.

Regarding this clonotype: One base away lies a much larger clone, so this may be a sequencing read error. J is TRBJ2-7 and V is TRBV4-3; D possibly corresponds to TRBD2 (5 bases). The V end lost 0 bases, the J end lost 4 bases, and 13 bases lay between the germline ends. CDR1 and CDR2 from the germline V gene are LGHNA and YSLEER. The CDR3 consists of 15 residues. The CDR3 is CASSQELGVDYEQYF. The CDR3 region has the DNA TGCGCCAGCAGCCAAGAACTCGGGGTCGATTACGAGCAGTACTTC.

A word on this clonotype: A much larger clone lies a single base off, so this may be a read error. Without the conserved terminal phenylalanine or tryptophan, this CDR3 likely stems from a read error. This rearrangement joins TRBV12-3 or TRBV12-4 to TRBJ1-1, with D hard to call. The CDR3 is made up of 11 amino acids. V gave up 4 bases and J gave up 10 bases, with 10 bases separating them. The CDR3 DNA is TGTGCCAGCAGTTCTCGGGCGGGAGCTTTCTCT. Its translation is CASSSRAGAFS.